One sample yielded the 3 T cell receptor beta chains listed below, sequenced in a study of cytomegalovirus exposure and HLA in healthy donors. PCR used 60 Vbeta primers and 13 Jbeta primers. Sequenced by immunoSEQ multiplex PCR; TCRdb stores in-frame clones only, minus some. The table has 100,000 to 120,000 clones, 70% to 85% seen once. Sequenced: PBMCs. These receptor sequences come from a woman younger than 30 in good health and CMV-seronegative.

This chain links TRBV5-6 with TRBJ2-1, with 7 nucleotides matching TRBD2. The germline V gene has CDR1 SGHDT and CDR2 YYEEEE. Trimming at V came to 1 base and at J to 3 bases, leaving 4 bases not matched to a gene. The CDR3 runs to 15 residues. CDR3 sequence (DNA): TGTGCCAGCAGCTTGAGGCGGGAGCACTACAATGAGCAGTTCTTC. Protein sequence: CASSLRREHYNEQFF. The full variable domain, rest sourced from reference TRBV5-6 and TRBJ2-1, is DAGVTQSPTHLIKTRGQQVTLRCSPKSGHDTVSWYQQALGQGPQFIFQYYEEEERQRGNFPDRFSGHQFPNYSSELNVNALLLGDSALYLCASSLRREHYNEQFFGPGTRLTVL.

CDR3 in amino acids: CASSQLGGTKYNSPLHF. DNA of the CDR3: TGCGCCAGCAGCCAACTCGGTGGGACAAAGTATAATTCACCCCTCCACTTT. V gene TRBV4-3 combines with J gene TRBJ1-6; a weak D match, TRBD1 (6 bases). The CDR3 runs 17 residues. The V gene's germline CDR1 is LGHNA and CDR2 YSLEER. V was clipped by 2 bases and J by 4 bases, with 15 bases between them.

The chain combines TRBV18 with TRBJ2-3; D is possibly TRBD2 (6 bases). The CDR3 consists of 15 residues. Trimming left V 3 bases short and J 4 bases short, with 14 bases between. CDR1 and CDR2 from the germline V gene are KGHSH and LQKENI. In DNA, the CDR3 is TGTGCCAGCTCACCCGCCGCGGGGCGCCCAGATACGCAGTATTTT. Encoded protein: CASSPAAGRPDTQYF.